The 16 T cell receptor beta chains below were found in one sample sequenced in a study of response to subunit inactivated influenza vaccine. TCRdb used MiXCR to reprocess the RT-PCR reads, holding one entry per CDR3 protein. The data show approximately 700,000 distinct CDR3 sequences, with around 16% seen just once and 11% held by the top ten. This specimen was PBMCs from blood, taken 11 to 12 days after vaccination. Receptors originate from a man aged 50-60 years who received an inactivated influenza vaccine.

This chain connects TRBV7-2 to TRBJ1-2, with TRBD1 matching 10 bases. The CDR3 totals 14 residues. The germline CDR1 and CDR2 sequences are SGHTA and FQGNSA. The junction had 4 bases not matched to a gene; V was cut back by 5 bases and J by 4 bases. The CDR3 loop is CASSKTGGGYGYTF. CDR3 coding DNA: TGTGCCAGCAGCAAGACAGGGGGCGGCTATGGCTACACCTTC.

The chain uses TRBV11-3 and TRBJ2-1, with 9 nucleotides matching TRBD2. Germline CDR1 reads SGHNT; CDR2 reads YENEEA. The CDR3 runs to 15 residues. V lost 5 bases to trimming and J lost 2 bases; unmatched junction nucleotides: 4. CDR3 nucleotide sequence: TGTGCCAGCAGCCGACGACTAGCGGCCTACAATGAGCAGTTCTTC. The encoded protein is CASSRRLAAYNEQFF.

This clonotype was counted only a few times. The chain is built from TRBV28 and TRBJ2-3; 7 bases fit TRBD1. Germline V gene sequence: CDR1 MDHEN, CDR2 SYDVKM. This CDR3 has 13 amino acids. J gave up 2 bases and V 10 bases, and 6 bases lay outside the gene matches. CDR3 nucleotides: TGTGCCACCAACAGGGGCTCCACAGATACGCAGTATTTT. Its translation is CATNRGSTDTQYF.

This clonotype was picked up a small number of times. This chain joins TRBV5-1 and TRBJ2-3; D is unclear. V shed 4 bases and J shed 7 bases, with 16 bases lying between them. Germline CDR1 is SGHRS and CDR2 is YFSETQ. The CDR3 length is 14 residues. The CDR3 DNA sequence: TGCGCCAGCAGCCCTGACGGTGAAAGGTATACGCAGTATTTT. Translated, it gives CASSPDGERYTQYF.

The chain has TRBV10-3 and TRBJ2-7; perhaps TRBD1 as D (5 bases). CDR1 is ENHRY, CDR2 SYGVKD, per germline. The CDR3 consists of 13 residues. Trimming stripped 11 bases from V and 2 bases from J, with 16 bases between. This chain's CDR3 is CASKRGTAYEQYF. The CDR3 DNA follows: TGTGCCTCAAAAAGGGGAACGGCCTACGAGCAGTACTTC.

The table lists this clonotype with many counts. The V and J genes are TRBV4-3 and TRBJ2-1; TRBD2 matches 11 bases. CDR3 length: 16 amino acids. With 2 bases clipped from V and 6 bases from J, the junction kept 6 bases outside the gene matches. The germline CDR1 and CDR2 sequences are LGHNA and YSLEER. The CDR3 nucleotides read TGCGCCAGCAGCCAAACGCTAGCGGGAGGCCGCAATGAGCAGTTCTTC. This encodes CASSQTLAGGRNEQFF.

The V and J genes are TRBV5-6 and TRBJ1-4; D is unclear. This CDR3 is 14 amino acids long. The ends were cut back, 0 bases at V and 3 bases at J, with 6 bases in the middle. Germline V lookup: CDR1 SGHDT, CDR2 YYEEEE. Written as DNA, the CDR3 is TGTGCCAGCAGCTTGGGATCCCCTAATGAAAAACTGTTTTTT. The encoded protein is CASSLGSPNEKLFF.

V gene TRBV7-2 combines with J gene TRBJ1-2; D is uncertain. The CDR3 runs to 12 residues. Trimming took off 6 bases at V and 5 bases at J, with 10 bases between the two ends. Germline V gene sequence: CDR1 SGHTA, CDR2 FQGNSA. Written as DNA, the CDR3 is TGTGCCAGCAGTACTGCCTTGTATGGCTACACCTTC. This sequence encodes CASSTALYGYTF. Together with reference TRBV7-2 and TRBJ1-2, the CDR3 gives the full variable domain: GAGVSQSPSNKVTEKGKDVELRCDPISGHTALYWYRQSLGQGLEFLIYFQGNSAPDKSGLPSDRFSAERTGGSVSTLTIQRTQQEDSAVYLCASSTALYGYTFGSGTRLTVV.

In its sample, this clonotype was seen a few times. The CDR3 coding sequence is TGTGCCAGCAGGAGACAGACAGGAACCTACGAGCAGTACTTC. Encoded protein: CASRRQTGTYEQYF. The J gene is TRBJ2-7, the V gene TRBV6-2 or TRBV6-3; tentative D call: TRBD1 (6 bases). Germline CDR1 and CDR2: MNHEY and SVGEGT. The V gene lost 6 bases and the J gene lost 2 bases, with 14 bases spanning the gap. This CDR3 has 14 amino acids.

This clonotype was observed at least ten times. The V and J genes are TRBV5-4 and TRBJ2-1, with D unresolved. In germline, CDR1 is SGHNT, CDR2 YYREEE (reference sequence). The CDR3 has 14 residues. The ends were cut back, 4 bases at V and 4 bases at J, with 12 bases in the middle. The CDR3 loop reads CASSTEDGYNEQFF. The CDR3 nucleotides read TGTGCCAGCAGCACCGAGGACGGATACAATGAGCAGTTCTTC.

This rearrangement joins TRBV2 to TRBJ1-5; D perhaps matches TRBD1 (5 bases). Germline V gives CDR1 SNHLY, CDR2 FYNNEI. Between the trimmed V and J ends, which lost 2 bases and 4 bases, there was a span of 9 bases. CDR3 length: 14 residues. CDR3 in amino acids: CASSERDRNQPQHF. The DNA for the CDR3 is TGTGCCAGCAGTGAAAGAGACAGAAATCAGCCCCAGCATTTT.

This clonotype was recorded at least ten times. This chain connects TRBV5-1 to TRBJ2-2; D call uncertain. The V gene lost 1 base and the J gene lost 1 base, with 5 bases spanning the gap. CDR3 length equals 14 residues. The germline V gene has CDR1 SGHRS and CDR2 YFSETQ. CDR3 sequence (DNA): TGCGCCAGCAGCTTGAGCCAGAACACCGGGGAGCTGTTTTTT. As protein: CASSLSQNTGELFF.

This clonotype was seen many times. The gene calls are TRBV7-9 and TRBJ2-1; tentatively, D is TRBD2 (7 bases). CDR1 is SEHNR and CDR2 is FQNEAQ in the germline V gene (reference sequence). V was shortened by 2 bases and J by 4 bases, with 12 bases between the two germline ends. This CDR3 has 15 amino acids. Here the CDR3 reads CASSLRRGPYNEQFF. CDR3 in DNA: TGTGCCAGCAGCTTAAGGCGGGGGCCGTACAATGAGCAGTTCTTC.

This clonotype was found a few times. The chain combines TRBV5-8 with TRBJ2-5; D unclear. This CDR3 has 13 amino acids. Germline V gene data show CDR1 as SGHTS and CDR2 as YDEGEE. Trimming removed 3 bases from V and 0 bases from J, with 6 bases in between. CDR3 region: CASSSRYQETQYF. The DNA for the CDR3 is TGTGCCAGCAGCTCAAGATACCAAGAGACCCAGTACTTC.

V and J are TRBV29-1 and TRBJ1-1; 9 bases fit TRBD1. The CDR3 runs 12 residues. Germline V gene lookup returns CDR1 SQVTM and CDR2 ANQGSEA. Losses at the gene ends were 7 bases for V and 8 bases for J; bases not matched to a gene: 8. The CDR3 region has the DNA TGCAGCGGCCGTCCCGGGACAGGGGAAGCTTTCTTT. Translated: CSGRPGTGEAFF.

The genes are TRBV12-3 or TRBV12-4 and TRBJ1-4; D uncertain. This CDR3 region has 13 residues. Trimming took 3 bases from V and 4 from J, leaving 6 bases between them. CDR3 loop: CASSLSHNEKLFF. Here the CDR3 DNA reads TGTGCCAGCAGTTTGAGCCATAATGAAAAACTGTTTTTT.